The rows below give T cell receptor beta chains drawn from one sample of a study of blood T cell repertoires in COVID-19. Sequenced by immunoSEQ multiplex PCR; TCRdb stores in-frame clones only, minus some. The sample has roughly 200,000 clones, roughly 92% seen once; the top ten hold approximately 0.8%. Sequencing used peripheral blood. All receptors come from a man aged 30 to 45 with COVID-19, enrolled during active disease. Both conserved end residues are part of each CDR3. Each record gives: V gene, clone size, D gene, J gene, CDR3 DNA, CDR3 protein. A D gene is named only where the DNA matches it firmly. Clone size is stated in some rows and not others, as once, few, many or a class when expanded.

TRBV18	NA	NA	TRBJ1-2	TGTGCCAGCTCTGCAGACAGGAGCTATGGCTACACCTTC	CASSADRSYGYTF
TRBV9	NA	NA	TRBJ2-7	TGTGCCAGCAGCGTAGGGACAGTGTCACTCTACGAGCAGTACTTC	CASSVGTVSLYEQYF
TRBV7-9	NA	TRBD1	TRBJ2-1	TGTGCCAGCAGCTTAGCACAGGGGGCCGATGAGCAGTTCTTC	CASSLAQGADEQFF
TRBV5-1	NA	TRBD1	TRBJ2-5	TGCGCCAGCAGCTCGGTGCCGGGACAGCAAGAGACCCAGTACTTC	CASSSVPGQQETQYF
TRBV19	once	TRBD1	TRBJ2-2	TGTGCCAGTAGTTCCGGACAGGGGGCTGTCGGGGAGCTGTTTTTT	CASSSGQGAVGELFF
TRBV5-4	NA	TRBD1	TRBJ1-2	TGTGCCAGCAGCTCACAGGGGGCCGGCTATGGCTACACCTTC	CASSSQGAGYGYTF
TRBV27	NA	NA	TRBJ2-7	TGTGCCAGCTATAGTTACGAGCAGTACTTC	CASYSYEQYF
TRBV27	NA	TRBD2	TRBJ2-3	TGTGCCAGCAGCCTAAGCGGGGGCGTCTGGAATACGCAGTATTTT	CASSLSGGVWNTQYF
TRBV30	NA	TRBD2	TRBJ2-2	TGTGCCTTCAGCGGGGGAGGTACCGGGGAGCTGTTTTTT	CAFSGGGTGELFF
TRBV4-2	NA	NA	TRBJ2-7	TGTGCCAGCAGCCAAGGCGGAGAAACATTCAACGAGCAGTACTTC	CASSQGGETFNEQYF
TRBV7-9	NA	NA	TRBJ1-2	TGTGCCAGCAGCTTAGAAGCGGGACGGGATGGCTACACCTTC	CASSLEAGRDGYTF
TRBV5-1	NA	NA	TRBJ1-4	TGCGCCAGCAGCACAACAGGGACAACTAATGAAAAACTGTTTTTT	CASSTTGTTNEKLFF
TRBV2	NA	TRBD1	TRBJ2-1	TGTGCCAGCAGATCGGACAGGGGGGTCGATGAGCAGTTCTTC	CASRSDRGVDEQFF
TRBV5-6	NA	TRBD2	TRBJ2-7	TGTGCCAGCAGCAGGATGACTAGCGGCTCCTACGAGCAGTACTTC	CASSRMTSGSYEQYF
TRBV19	NA	TRBD1	TRBJ1-5	TGTGCCAGTACCAGACAGGGAGCGGGGGGCAATCAGCCCCAGCATTTT	CASTRQGAGGNQPQHF
TRBV6-5	NA	TRBD1	TRBJ1-1	TGTGCCAGCAGCCCCTTACAGGGGGCACACACTGAAGCTTTCTTT	CASSPLQGAHTEAFF
TRBV7-6	once	NA	TRBJ1-5	TGTGCCAGCAGCTTATCAGGGAATCAGCCCCAGCATTTT	CASSLSGNQPQHF
TRBV12-5	NA	NA	TRBJ1-2	TGTGCTAGTGGTTTGGCTCGTGGGCAGGGGAAATATGGCTACACCTTC	CASGLARGQGKYGYTF
TRBV11-3	NA	TRBD2	TRBJ2-2	TGTGCCAGCAGCCTCGGGACTAGCGGGGGGGTACAGCTGTTTTTT	CASSLGTSGGVQLFF
TRBV5-1	NA	TRBD2	TRBJ2-5	TGCGCCAGCAGCATACAGCGGGCGGGGGTTGTCCAAGAGACCCAGTACTTC	CASSIQRAGVVQETQYF
TRBV19	NA	NA	TRBJ2-3	TGTGCCAGTAGTCCCCCCCAGCTGGGGTGGGGGAGGAATACGCAGTATTTT	CASSPPQLGWGRNTQYF
TRBV20-1	NA	TRBD1	TRBJ1-3	TGCAGTGCTAGTAAGGGGGGACAGACTTCTGGAAACACCATATATTTT	CSASKGGQTSGNTIYF
TRBV10-2	once	NA	TRBJ2-7	TGCGCCAGCAGTGAGTATGGGACAAGAGACTACGAGCAGTACTTC	CASSEYGTRDYEQYF
TRBV10-2	NA	NA	TRBJ2-1	TGCGCCAGCAGTGAGGGGGGGTATGAGCAGTTCTTC	CASSEGGYEQFF
TRBV20-1	once	NA	TRBJ1-1	TGCAGTGCTACAGGGGCTGAAGCTTTCTTT	CSATGAEAFF
TRBV2	NA	NA	TRBJ2-1	TGTGCCAGCTGTTCTCCCAGCTCCTACAATGAGCAGTTCTTC	CASCSPSSYNEQFF
TRBV5-4	NA	NA	TRBJ2-1	TGTGCCAGCAGCTTGGCCCGCATAGCGGACAATGAGCAGTTCTTC	CASSLARIADNEQFF
TRBV19	NA	TRBD1	TRBJ1-5	TGTGCCAGTAGTGGGACAGCTCAGCCCCAGCATTTT	CASSGTAQPQHF
TRBV10-1	NA	TRBD2	TRBJ2-1	TGCGCCAGCAGTCCGACGGGGGGCAATGAGCAGTTCTTC	CASSPTGGNEQFF
TRBV6-6	NA	TRBD2	TRBJ2-7	TGTGCCAGCAGTTTCACTAGCGGGCCCAGCTCCTACGAGCAGTACTTC	CASSFTSGPSSYEQYF
TRBV4-1	NA	NA	TRBJ1-1	TGCGCCAGCAGCCAAGATCCCCCCGTGAACACTGAAGCTTTCTTT	CASSQDPPVNTEAFF
TRBV5-4	NA	NA	TRBJ1-3	TGTGCCAGCAGCCCTGACATCGGACAATCCTTCTCTGGAAACACCATATATTTT	CASSPDIGQSFSGNTIYF
TRBV5-1	NA	NA	TRBJ1-2	TGCGCCAGCAGCTTACAGGGTGGCTATGGCTACACCTTC	CASSLQGGYGYTF
TRBV5-1	NA	NA	TRBJ1-3	TGCGCCAGCAGCTTGGCGGGAGGGAGCTCTGGAAACACCATATATTTT	CASSLAGGSSGNTIYF
TRBV5-4	NA	TRBD1	TRBJ1-2	TGTGCCAGCAGCAATCCTGGACAGGCCTCTAACTATGGCTACACCTTC	CASSNPGQASNYGYTF
TRBV5-1	NA	TRBD2	TRBJ2-3	TGCGCCAGCAGCCTCCCACAGCGGGATTCCACAGATACGCAGTATTTT	CASSLPQRDSTDTQYF
TRBV19	NA	TRBD1	TRBJ1-1	TGTGCCAGTCTAGGTACAGACAGGGCCCCGAGCACTGAAGCTTTCTTT	CASLGTDRAPSTEAFF
TRBV30	NA	NA	TRBJ1-1	TGTGCCTGGAGTGGCTTTCCGGCTGAAGCTTTCTTT	CAWSGFPAEAFF
TRBV5-6	NA	NA	TRBJ1-1	TGTGCCAGCAGCTTAATGTCGGCGGATTGGACTGAAGCTTTCTTT	CASSLMSADWTEAFF
TRBV12-3/TRBV12-4	NA	NA	TRBJ1-6	TGTGCCAGCAGGGTCCGTCGAGGGTCACCCCTCCACTTT	CASRVRRGSPLHF
TRBV7-3	NA	NA	TRBJ2-7	TGTGCCAGCTGGAATGGGCCCTGCGAGCAGTACTTC	CASWNGPCEQYF
TRBV12-2	NA	NA	TRBJ2-2	TGTGCAGCCCATGCCGGGACAGGGGGCCGCATGGATACTCCCGGGGAGCTGTTTTTT	CAAHAGTGGRMDTPGELFF
TRBV6-1	NA	NA	TRBJ1-1	TGTGCCAGCAGTGAAACAGAATACACTGAAGCTTTCTTT	CASSETEYTEAFF
TRBV2	NA	TRBD1	TRBJ1-5	TGTGCCAGCAGCCTCGGGACAGGTGATCAGCCCCAGCATTTT	CASSLGTGDQPQHF
TRBV7-9	once	TRBD1	TRBJ1-2	TGTGCCAGCAGCTTAGCGGCAGGGGGCCCCTATGGCTACACCTTC	CASSLAAGGPYGYTF
TRBV6-5	once	TRBD1	TRBJ1-1	TGTGCCGGGGGGGACAGGATGGACTATGAAGCTTTCTTT	CAGGDRMDYEAFF
TRBV5-1	NA	NA	TRBJ1-3	TGCGCCAGCAGTCATGGAAACACCATATATTTT	CASSHGNTIYF
TRBV5-1	NA	NA	TRBJ2-6	TGCGCCAGCGGTGGCCGGCTTGAGGGCTCCGGGGCCAACGTCCTGACTTTC	CASGGRLEGSGANVLTF
TRBV2	NA	NA	TRBJ1-2	TGTGCCAGCAGTTGGGCCCTCCGGGAGGATGGCTACACCTTC	CASSWALREDGYTF
TRBV4-1	NA	TRBD2	TRBJ2-7	TGCGCCAGCAGCCGGGGACTAGCGGGGGACCTTAGCTCCTACGAGCAGTACTTC	CASSRGLAGDLSSYEQYF
TRBV7-9	once	NA	TRBJ1-1	TGTGCCAGCAGCCCCTCGGAGGGGGGGATGAACACTGAAGCTTTCTTT	CASSPSEGGMNTEAFF
TRBV5-1	NA	TRBD1	TRBJ1-4	TGCGCCAGCAGCTGGGAGGCAGGGGGCAGGAAAAAACTGTTTTTT	CASSWEAGGRKKLFF